This T cell receptor (beta chain) was found in a study of T cells in Graves' hyperthyroidism and ophthalmopathy. Study context: Blood from the periphery was taken at initial diagnosis, before any treatment.

The TCR beta CDR3 regions underwent amplification using RNA transcripts as the source. The HTBI primer set drove a first-round RT-PCR of the TCR CDR3. TCRdb called the multiplex PCR reads again in MiXCR, with one record for every CDR3 protein. The sample lists 300,000 or so distinct CDR3 sequences, around 15% occurring once. This clonotype was counted only a few times. The CDR3 is 18 amino acids. In germline, CDR1 is MNHNS, CDR2 SASEGT. V trimming: 5 bases; J trimming: 2 bases; junction bases outside the gene matches: 9. The chain recombines TRBV6-1 with TRBJ2-3, with 14 bases aligning to TRBD2. The sequenced material came from blood. This clonotype was sampled from a woman aged 55-69 years with Graves' ophthalmopathy. CDR3 DNA sequence: TGTGCCAGCAGTTATGGGACTAGCGGGGGTTTTGCCACAGATACGCAGTATTTT. This sequence encodes CASSYGTSGGFATDTQYF.